The 5 T cell receptor beta chains given below trace back to one sample, sequenced in a study of blood T cell repertoires in COVID-19. Method: immunoSEQ multiplex PCR; TCRdb's copy keeps in-frame clones and lacks some. The data contain 210,000 or so clones, about 83% of them seen just once; the ten biggest clones take up more than 4.5%. The sequencing sample was made of PBMCs or T cells enriched from blood (not recorded which). These receptors were obtained from a woman aged 50 to 60 who had been exposed to COVID-19.

For the CDR3, the DNA is TGTGCCAGCAGGGACGATGGGGGGGTAAACACCGGGGAGCTGTTTTTT. It translates to CASRDDGGVNTGELFF. This chain joins TRBV2 and TRBJ2-2; 7 bases fit TRBD2. V was clipped by 6 bases and J by 2 bases; unmatched bases: 9. CDR3 length: 16 residues. The germline CDR1 and CDR2 sequences are SNHLY and FYNNEI.

The CDR3 DNA follows: TGTGCCAGCAGTTACTCTTCTCGGGACTCCCTTAAGGAAGCTTTCTTT. Protein product: CASSYSSRDSLKEAFF. The gene calls are TRBV6-5 and TRBJ1-1; D is possibly TRBD1 (5 bases). V lost 0 bases to trimming and J lost 8 bases, with 19 bases between them. Germline CDR1 is MNHEY and CDR2 is SVGAGI. This CDR3 spans 16 amino acids.

Here the CDR3 reads CASSQRGEKLFF. The DNA for the CDR3 is TGTGCCAGCAGTCAGCGGGGGGAAAAACTGTTTTTT. The chain has TRBV6-5 and TRBJ1-4; D is perhaps TRBD1 (5 bases). Germline CDR1 MNHEY, CDR2 SVGAGI. V was cut by 5 bases and J by 8 bases, with 9 bases left in between. This CDR3 region has 12 residues.

V gene TRBV6-1 combines with J gene TRBJ1-2, with 8 bases fitting TRBD1. The CDR3 covers 22 residues. Germline CDR1 and CDR2: MNHNS and SASEGT. After removal of 4 bases from V and 3 bases from J, the junction contained 28 bases not matched to a gene. This CDR3 is CASSAATLPLPGQGALYYGYTF. DNA for the CDR3: TGTGCCAGCAGTGCAGCGACTTTGCCCTTACCTGGACAGGGTGCGCTCTACTATGGCTACACCTTC.

V gene TRBV30 combines with J gene TRBJ1-2; D may be TRBD1 (6 bases). The CDR3 sequence is 13 residues long. Germline assignment: CDR1 GTSNPN and CDR2 SVGIG (reference sequence). Trimming took off 2 bases at V and 4 bases at J, with 11 bases between the two ends. In nucleotides, the CDR3 is TGTGCCTGGAGTACGGGACAAACCTATGGCTACACCTTC. This sequence encodes CAWSTGQTYGYTF.